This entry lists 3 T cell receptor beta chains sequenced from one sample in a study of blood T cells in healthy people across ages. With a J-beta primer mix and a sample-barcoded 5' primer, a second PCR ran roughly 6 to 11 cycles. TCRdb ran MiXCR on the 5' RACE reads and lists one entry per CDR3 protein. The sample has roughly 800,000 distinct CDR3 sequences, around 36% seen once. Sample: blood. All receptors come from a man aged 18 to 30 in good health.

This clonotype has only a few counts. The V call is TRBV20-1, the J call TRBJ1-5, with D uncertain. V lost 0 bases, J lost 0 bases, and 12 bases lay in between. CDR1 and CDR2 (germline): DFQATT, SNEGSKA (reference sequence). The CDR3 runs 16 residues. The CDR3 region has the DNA TGCAGTGCTAGAGATCCGGAGGGTAATAGCAATCAGCCCCAGCATTTT. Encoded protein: CSARDPEGNSNQPQHF.

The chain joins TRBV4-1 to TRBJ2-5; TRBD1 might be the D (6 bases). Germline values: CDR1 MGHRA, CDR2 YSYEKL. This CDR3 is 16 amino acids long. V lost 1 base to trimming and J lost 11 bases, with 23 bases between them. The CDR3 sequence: CASSQGSGEGDNEQYF. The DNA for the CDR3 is TGCGCCAGCAGCCAAGGGTCAGGGGAAGGTGACAATGAGCAGTACTTC.

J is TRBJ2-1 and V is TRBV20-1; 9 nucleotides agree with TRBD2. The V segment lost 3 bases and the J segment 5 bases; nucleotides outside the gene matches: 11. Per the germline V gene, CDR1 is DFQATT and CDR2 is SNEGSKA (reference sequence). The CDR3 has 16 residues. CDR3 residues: CSASGLLAGANNEQFF. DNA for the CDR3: TGCAGTGCTAGTGGCCTATTAGCGGGGGCCAACAATGAGCAGTTCTTC.